Listed here is a single T cell receptor beta chain. The CDR3 has 11 amino acids. V lost 5 bases to trimming and J lost 15 bases, with 14 bases between them. Germline V gene lookup returns CDR1 LNHDA and CDR2 SQIVND (reference sequence). The data were obtained in a study of blood T cell repertoires in COVID-19. Clones were read by immunoSEQ multiplex PCR, and TCRdb kept only the in-frame ones, dropping some. The sample lists tens of thousands of clones, nearly 90% seen once, with approximately 7.4% in the top ten. The clonotype was recovered from a man between 65 and 85 years old with acute or convalescent COVID-19. What was sequenced was peripheral blood. This chain uses TRBV19 with TRBJ2-1, with a possible D match to TRBD2 (5 bases). CDR3 sequence (DNA): TGTGCCAGTAGTTACCGGGAACGCCTGTTCTTC. The encoded protein is CASSYRERLFF.